The TCR beta chain described here comes from a study of blood T cell repertoires in COVID-19 (dated by TCRdb to the early 2020s). For the wider study: Collaborator samples came from the United States, Italy and Spain and covered acute and convalescent phases of COVID-19. Where available, HLA class I and class II types were taken from metadata supplied by the sample provider and were not determined by assay-based typing. The prospective study material was composed of cDNA or gDNA derived from T cells, B-cell-depleted T cells, or PBMCs. The samples were drawn from two sources: the first 160 participants of the ongoing ImmuneRACE study, and 1,000 to 1,500 subjects contributed by 6 global collaborators. The dataset comprised deeply sampled blood TCRbeta repertoires from subjects exposed to, actively infected with, or recovered from COVID-19. The repertoires were made available in a free public database intended to serve as a resource for research on the immune response to SARS-CoV-2. Sample metadata almost always included a de-identified subject ID, COVID-19 status, age in years and sex.

Worth noting for this clone: The antigen it recognizes is unknown. The record has no base qualities; no much larger clone is one base away.

Reading the germline V gene gives CDR1 SGHTA and CDR2 FQGNSA. The CDR3 measures 15 amino acids from cysteine to phenylalanine. The DNA shown is the 45-base CDR3, in frame from base 1. Germline trimming amounts to 3 bases on V and 7 bases on J, with 10 as the count of junction bases outside the gene matches. Broader findings and caveats from the paper: The quantity of clinical and demographic metadata differed by source and by participant and was supplied without curation.

TCRbeta CDR3 regions were amplified from genomic DNA by means of the immunoSEQ Assay, a bias-controlled multiplex PCR. The paper's processing steps were these. Within the assay, amplification of reference gene primers was used to estimate how many nucleated cells each sample contained. To quantify the absolute abundance of each unique TCRbeta CDR3 rearrangement, sequence reads were collapsed and filtered. For each sample, productive Simpson clonality was calculated by taking the square root of Simpson's diversity index across productive rearrangements. The clones in this table, taken by TCRdb from immuneACCESS, are in-frame only. Not every clone is retained; where verified, under half of the shortfall comes from an unresolved V gene, and the cause of the rest is unknown. From that table come the V and J calls and clone size; the DNA was used to work out D and trimming. This sample lists roughly 500,000 clones; 89% were detected once. Over 0.7% of the sample comes from the top ten.

In Seattle, one collaborating source enrolled patients while the infection was active and tracked those patients longitudinally over the course of disease. The collaborating institutions used their own protocols to collect whole blood in K2EDTA tubes. For TCRbeta analysis, collaborators shipped samples in one of three forms: frozen whole blood, isolated PBMCs, or DNA extracted from either of those sample types. This sequence uses TRBV7-2 and TRBJ2-5; 8 nucleotides in the junction match TRBD2. The source material was peripheral blood. This sequence was found in a man younger than 35 with COVID-19, enrolled during active disease. The DNA is TGTGCCAGCAGCTTGTGGGATAGCGGGATTGCGACCCAGTACTTC. Translated, this is CASSLWDSGIATQYF.